This T cell receptor (beta chain) was found in a study of T-cell memory formation after mild COVID-19. Across the whole study: The TCR clusters were mostly specific to one donor. Findings and limits, study-wide: A subset of responding clones appeared in pre-infection memory, suggesting cross-reactive memory joined.

The germline V gene encodes CDR1 SGHRS and CDR2 YFSETQ. Trimming took off 4 bases at V and 5 bases at J, with 12 bases between the two ends. The CDR3 has 13 amino acids. After 5'RACE with constant-segment primers, TCR alpha and TCR beta cDNA libraries carrying sample barcodes and UMIs were obtained. TCRdb called the 5' RACE reads again in MiXCR, with one record for every CDR3 protein. The table records approximately 260,000 distinct CDR3 sequences, about a sixth of them present only once. In regard to this clonotype: Its antigen remains unidentified.

The chain couples TRBV5-1 to TRBJ2-5; D unresolved. The clonotype was recovered from a man between 18 and 35 years old who had mild COVID-19 (a few samples of this study predate the infection). Cell type and time point are not known. The sample taken for sequencing was PBMCs or a T cell subset sorted from them (not recorded which). The CDR3 protein is CASSPSVGETQYF. CDR3 DNA: TGCGCCAGCAGCCCCTCCGTCGGGGAGACCCAGTACTTC.